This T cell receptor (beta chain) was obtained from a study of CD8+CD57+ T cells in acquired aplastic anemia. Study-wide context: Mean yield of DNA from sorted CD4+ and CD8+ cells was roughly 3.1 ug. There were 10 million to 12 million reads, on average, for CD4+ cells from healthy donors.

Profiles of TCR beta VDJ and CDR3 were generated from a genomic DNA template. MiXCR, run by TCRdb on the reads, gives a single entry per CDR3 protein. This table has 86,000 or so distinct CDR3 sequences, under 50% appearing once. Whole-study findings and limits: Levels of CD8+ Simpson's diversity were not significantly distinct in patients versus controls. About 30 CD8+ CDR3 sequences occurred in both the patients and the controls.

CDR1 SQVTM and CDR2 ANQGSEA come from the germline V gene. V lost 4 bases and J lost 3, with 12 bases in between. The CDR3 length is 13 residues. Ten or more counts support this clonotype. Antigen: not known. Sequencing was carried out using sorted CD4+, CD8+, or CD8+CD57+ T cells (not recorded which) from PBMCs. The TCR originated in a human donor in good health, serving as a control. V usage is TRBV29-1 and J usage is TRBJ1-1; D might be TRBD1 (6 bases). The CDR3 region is CSVAQGFDTEAFF. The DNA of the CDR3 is TGCAGCGTTGCCCAGGGGTTCGACACTGAAGCTTTCTTT. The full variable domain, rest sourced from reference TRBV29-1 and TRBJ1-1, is SAVISQKPSRDICQRGTSLTIQCQVDSQVTMMFWYRQQPGQSLTLIATANQGSEATYESGFVIDKFPISRPNLTFSTLTVSNMSPEDSSIYLCSVAQGFDTEAFFGQGTRLTVV.